Reported below is one T cell receptor beta chain. It lacks a known antigen. Base qualities are not recorded, but no much larger clone differs from it by a single base. These data originate in a study of blood T cell repertoires in COVID-19 (dated by TCRdb to the early 2020s). As for the study more broadly: Samples covering the acute and convalescent phases of COVID-19 were provided by collaborators in the United States, Italy and Spain. Deeply sampled blood TCRbeta repertoires from subjects exposed to, actively infected with, or recovered from COVID-19 were included in the dataset. A de-identified subject ID, COVID-19 status, age in years and sex were almost always included in the sample metadata. The repertoires were released in a freely available public database intended as a resource for research on the immune response to SARS-CoV-2. The material from the prospective study consisted of cDNA or gDNA derived from T cells, B-cell-depleted T cells, or PBMCs. Where available, HLA class I and class II types were taken from metadata supplied by the sample provider and were not determined by assay-based typing. The samples were drawn from two sources: the first 160 participants of the ongoing ImmuneRACE study, and 950 to 1,500 subjects contributed by 6 global collaborators. General study outcomes and caveats: How much clinical and demographic metadata was included differed by source and by participant, and the metadata was provided uncurated.

Enrolling through a virtual design, the prospective study's participants ranged in age from roughly 18 to 90 years and lived across 24 United States geographic areas. In the prospective study, participants were assigned to cohorts based on the clinical history participants reported in a screening survey and a study questionnaire. Each participant in the prospective study had whole blood, serum and a nasopharyngeal or oropharyngeal swab collected by mobile phlebotomists. Participants in the prospective study had the option to provide additional blood draws and questionnaires over a roughly two-month period. Before DNA extraction, blood samples from the prospective study were shipped at room temperature or frozen. TCRbeta CDR3 regions were amplified from genomic DNA using the immunoSEQ Assay, a bias-controlled multiplex PCR. On the study's bioinformatics: The number of nucleated cells in each sample was estimated by amplification of reference gene primers within the assay. Sequence reads were collapsed and filtered to measure the absolute abundance of every unique TCRbeta CDR3 rearrangement. For each sample, productive Simpson clonality was calculated as the square root of Simpson's diversity index across productive rearrangements. Held by TCRdb, this immuneACCESS table contains in-frame sequences only and omits some clones. Under half of the omission traces to an unresolved V gene where checked; the cause of the rest is unknown. The D gene and trimming were derived from the DNA, and the V and J assignments and clone size from that table. In all, the sample holds about 190,000 clones, and approximately 73% of those were seen once. Of the sample, around a sixth falls within the top ten clones.

V has 5 bases trimmed and J has 3 bases trimmed; junction bases matching no gene number 5. From the cysteine up to the phenylalanine, the CDR3 has a length of 14 residues. The sequence is cut down to CDR3 DNA, 42 bases in frame from base 1. Looking up the germline V gene (reference sequence) yields CDR1 MNHEY and CDR2 SMNVEV. The clonotype originates from a woman between 45 and 60 years old with acute COVID-19. The specimen sequenced was PBMCs or T cells enriched from blood (not recorded which). The chain employs TRBV27 and TRBJ2-3; TRBD1 matches 7 bases in the middle. The CDR3 amino acid sequence is: CASSRQTGTDTQYF. The sequenced DNA: TGTGCCAGCAGTCGTCAGACAGGGACAGATACGCAGTATTTT.